This T cell receptor beta chain was sequenced in a study of T-cell reconstitution after alpha-beta-depleted transplantation in children (dated by TCRdb to the mid-2010s). Some background on the complete study: Using TCR repertoire profiling, the study followed T-cell immune reconstitution in a quantitative way in children after TCRalphabeta/CD19-depleted allogeneic hematopoietic cell transplantation. General conclusions and limits of the study: Hyperexpanded clone frequencies declined over subsequent months; after one year, T-cell counts and TCRbeta diversity were mostly attributed to newly produced T cells. About two months after transplant, the apparently early recovery of alphabetaT-cell counts reportedly depended on just several hundred clones that had expanded rapidly and came from non-depleted graft cells. In some patients, the high TCRbeta diversity seen at day 60 was put down to recipient T cells and intrathymic progenitors that had survived conditioning.

Trimming takes 4 bases from V and 4 bases from J, and the germline ends sit 8 bases apart. Reading the germline V gene gives CDR1 MNHEY and CDR2 SVGEGT. The CDR3 has 13 amino acids, counting the end cysteine and phenylalanine. Just the 39-base CDR3 DNA is kept, in frame starting at base 1. Receptor amplification or capture employed PCR. The sample was run on an Illumina HiSeq 2500. Molecular barcoding was employed in the preparation of TCR libraries, with unique molecular identifiers being used to normalize TCRbeta repertoire quantification. The raw public reads went through TCRdb reprocessing: fastp at Q25, MiXCR clone calling, in-frame beta chains kept. All rows with the same CDR3 protein become a single entry with the most common DNA and genes. Within this sample are about 15,000 distinct CDR3 sequences, with over 10% of them counted one time only. Approximately 71% of the sample goes to the ten largest clones.

This clonotype was seen ten or more times. Its cognate antigen has yet to be identified. Qualities for individual bases were not recorded, and no much larger clone is one base off. What this sample's treatment or condition label stands for: allogeneic hematopoietic cell transplantation with graft depleted of TCRalphabeta T cells and CD19 B cells. TCRalphabeta/CD19-depleted allogeneic hematopoietic cell grafts were given to the transplant recipients, all of whom were children. The TCR comes from a boy younger than two who had a stem cell transplant for Wiskott-Aldrich syndrome, so the T cells may come from the graft donor. The sample in question was PBMCs, mostly from graft donor cells, obtained 180 days after TCRalphabeta/CD19-depleted stem cell transplant. The sequence is built from TRBV6-2 or TRBV6-3 and TRBJ1-5; a confident D gene designation cannot be given. DNA sequence: TGTGCCAGCAGTTCATGGACTAATCAGCCCCAGCATTTT. Protein translation: CASSSWTNQPQHF.